In its sample, the clone carrying this TCR beta chain is medium-sized (0.01 to 0.1%). This specimen comes from a study of early T cells in non-severe SARS-CoV-2 infection. Trimming took 5 bases from V and 8 from J; bases not matched to a gene: 9. Per the germline V gene, CDR1 is MNHEY and CDR2 is SMNVEV (reference sequence). This CDR3 contains 16 residues. TCRdb redid the calling of the 5' RACE reads with MiXCR, one entry per CDR3 protein. The data contain about 26,000 distinct CDR3 sequences, 3.5% to 4.5% of them singletons. The V call is TRBV27, the J call TRBJ2-1, with TRBD2 matching over 13 bases. The TCR sequence derives from an adult who was a healthcare worker with PCR-confirmed SARS-CoV-2 infection or an uninfected control (not recorded which). The sample consisted of whole blood. In DNA, the CDR3 is TGTGCCAGCAGTACCCGGACTAGCGGGGGCCCCCATGAGCAGTTCTTC. Translated: CASSTRTSGGPHEQFF.